The rows below give T cell receptor beta chains drawn from one sample of a study of blood T cells in healthy people across ages. From the 5' RACE reads, TCRdb called clonotypes with MiXCR, one entry per CDR3 protein. The sample records roughly 1,500,000 distinct CDR3 sequences, around 42% being singletons. Input material: blood. The receptors originated from a young woman in good health. CDR3s leave out the opening cysteine and the closing phenylalanine or tryptophan. D genes are given only for firm matches.

TRBJ2-1 - TRBV12-3/TRBV12-4 ASRPGTYNEQF
- - TRBV4-2 ASSQDYGGAKNIQY
TRBJ2-2 - TRBV10-3 AISESVENTGELF
TRBJ2-1 - TRBV11-3 ASSLGTEFYNEQF
TRBJ1-2 TRBD1 TRBV5-5 ASSLSPGQRLGGYT
TRBJ1-2 - TRBV5-1 ASSLVQGLRGYT
TRBJ2-7 TRBD1 TRBV3-1 ASSQEVEGAKSYEQY
TRBJ2-5 TRBD2 TRBV7-2 ASSRGTSGGKKTQY
TRBJ2-4 - TRBV4-1 ASSQRFIAKNIQY
TRBJ2-2 TRBD1 TRBV6-2/TRBV6-3 ASDRGHTGELF
TRBJ2-1 - TRBV20-1 SASAPRPQYNEQF
TRBJ2-1 TRBD1 TRBV10-1 ASSTEGGEQF
TRBJ1-2 - TRBV2 ASSERSARAGYGYT
TRBJ2-7 - TRBV27 ASSLGRYYEQY
TRBJ2-7 - TRBV6-5 ASRIGDRPSYEQY
TRBJ2-4 - TRBV21-1 ASRAGSLAKNIQY
TRBJ1-2 - TRBV6-5 ASSLGSQGHHYGCT
TRBJ2-2 - TRBV28 ASSLGGRVHTGELF
TRBJ2-7 - TRBV27 ASSFGPGSSSYEQY
TRBJ2-7 TRBD2 TRBV10-3 AITGTSGYERY
TRBJ2-1 - TRBV6-6 SIARGGEQF
TRBJ2-1 TRBD2 TRBV18 ASSRLAGEYNEQF
TRBJ2-3 - TRBV20-1 SARDMRGFSTDTQY
TRBJ2-3 - TRBV5-1 ASSVTTDTQY
TRBJ1-6 - TRBV7-2 ASSPNRADSPLH
TRBJ2-1 TRBD2 TRBV3-1 ASSQGTSGAYEKF
TRBJ1-5 - TRBV11-2 ASSAEINQPQH
TRBJ1-5 TRBD1 TRBV20-1 STRKQGVHQPQH
TRBJ2-5 - TRBV12-3/TRBV12-4 ASSSPLSAQY
TRBJ2-3 TRBD2 TRBV5-1 ASSISGRAGTDTQY
TRBJ2-1 - TRBV10-3 AIKNSFGNEQF
TRBJ1-2 - TRBV4-2 ASSQDLSEYYGYT
TRBJ2-7 - TRBV30 AWSADGGPDYEQY
TRBJ2-1 TRBD2 TRBV11-2 ASSLISGSSNEQF
TRBJ2-1 - TRBV10-2 ASSDPQNRDRECEQF
TRBJ2-7 - TRBV7-8 ASSPGALHEQY
TRBJ2-5 TRBD1 TRBV25-1 ASSDPGQGVQETQY
TRBJ2-1 - TRBV29-1 SVEDGRGEQF
TRBJ2-7 - TRBV20-1 SAPGSNEQY
TRBJ2-7 TRBD2 TRBV5-1 ASSLGSPLLAPRAPYEQY
TRBJ2-7 - TRBV28 ASSLPSPYEQY
TRBJ2-7 - TRBV25-1 AGSERGEQY
TRBJ2-5 - TRBV6-5 ASSWAPGSAQETQY
TRBJ2-7 TRBD2 TRBV12-3/TRBV12-4 ASSVQLAAYEQY
TRBJ1-6 TRBD1 TRBV7-2 ASSGTDKNSPLH
TRBJ2-1 - TRBV12-5 AGRTDRYNEQF
TRBJ2-7 - TRBV14 ASSPRQGTYSYEQY
TRBJ1-6 TRBD1 TRBV28 ASRLMPLGQGDSPLH
TRBJ1-6 TRBD1 TRBV7-9 ASRADRGGNSPLH
TRBJ2-3 - TRBV6-2/TRBV6-3 ASSTVIGGVTDTQY
TRBJ2-4 TRBD2 TRBV2 ASRQLAGGHNIQY
TRBJ2-7 - TRBV29-1 SVEETASGEQY
TRBJ2-1 TRBD2 TRBV7-2 ASSLALLAGNNEQF
TRBJ1-6 TRBD1 TRBV27 ASSSTRPRQGFDNSPLH
- - TRBV27 ASSLSGRDEQY
TRBJ2-2 TRBD2 TRBV28 ASSSSGLAFTGELF
TRBJ2-7 - TRBV21-1 ASSLSEGLTYEQY